These 4 T cell receptor beta chains share one sample of origin, sequenced in a study of T-cell memory formation after mild COVID-19. TCRdb re-derived calls from the 5' RACE reads in MiXCR, one entry per CDR3 protein. The sample lists about 320,000 distinct CDR3 sequences, 13% to 15% occurring once. The sequencing sample was made of PBMCs or a T cell subset sorted from them (not recorded which). The receptor source for this set is a man aged 18 to 29 who had mild COVID-19 (a few samples of this study predate the infection). Cell type and time point are not known.

In DNA form, the CDR3 reads TGTGCCAGCAGCTTAGACATTAGCACAGATACGCAGTATTTT. Translated, it gives CASSLDISTDTQYF. This rearrangement joins TRBV11-1 to TRBJ2-3; D gene unclear. V lost 1 base, J lost 0 bases, and 5 bases lay in between. The CDR3 runs to 14 residues. Germline CDR1 SGHAT, CDR2 FQDESV (reference sequence).

The chain is built from TRBV5-1 and TRBJ2-5, with D possibly being TRBD1 or TRBD2 (7 bases each). The CDR3 is made up of 15 amino acids. Trimming left V 3 bases short and J 1 base short, with 13 bases between. From germline, CDR1 is SGHRS and CDR2 YFSETQ. CDR3 sequence (DNA): TGCGCCAGCAGCTCAGCGGGACAGATCCAAGAGACCCAGTACTTC. Protein sequence: CASSSAGQIQETQYF.

The chain uses TRBV11-2 and TRBJ2-1; a weak D match, TRBD2 (6 bases). Germline values: CDR1 SGHAT, CDR2 FQNNGV. This CDR3 spans 13 amino acids. V was shortened by 0 bases and J by 11 bases, with 11 bases between the two germline ends. CDR3 nucleotide sequence: TGTGCCAGCAGCTTAGATTGGAGGGCACAGCAGTTCTTC. It yields the protein CASSLDWRAQQFF.

V usage is TRBV7-2 and J usage is TRBJ1-5, with unresolved D. V lost 6 bases and J lost 3, with 12 bases in between. CDR1 is SGHTA, CDR2 FQGNSA, per germline. This CDR3 is built from 14 residues. The chain's CDR3 is CASSPVRINQPQHF. The CDR3 nucleotides are TGTGCCAGCAGTCCGGTGCGGATCAATCAGCCCCAGCATTTT.